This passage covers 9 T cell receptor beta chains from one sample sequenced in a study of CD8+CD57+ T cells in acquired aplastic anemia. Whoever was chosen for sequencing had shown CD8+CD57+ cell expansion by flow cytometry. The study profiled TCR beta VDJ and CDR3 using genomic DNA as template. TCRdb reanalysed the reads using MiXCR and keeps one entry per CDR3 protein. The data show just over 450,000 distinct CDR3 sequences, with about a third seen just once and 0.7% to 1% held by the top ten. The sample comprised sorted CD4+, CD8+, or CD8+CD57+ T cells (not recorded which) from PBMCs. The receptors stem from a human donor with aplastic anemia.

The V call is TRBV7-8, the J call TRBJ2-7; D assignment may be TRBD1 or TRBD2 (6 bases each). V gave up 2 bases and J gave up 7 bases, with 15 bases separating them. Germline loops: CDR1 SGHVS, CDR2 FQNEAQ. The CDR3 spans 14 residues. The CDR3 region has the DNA TGTGCCAGCAGCTTATTGAGGGGGGCGGGGGAGCAGTACTTC. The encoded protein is CASSLLRGAGEQYF.

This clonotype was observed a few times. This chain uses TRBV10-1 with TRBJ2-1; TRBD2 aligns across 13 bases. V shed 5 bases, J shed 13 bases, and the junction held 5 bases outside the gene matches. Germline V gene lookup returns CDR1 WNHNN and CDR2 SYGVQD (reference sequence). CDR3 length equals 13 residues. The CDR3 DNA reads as TGCGCCAGCAGTCCCGGACTAGCGGGGGCCCAGTTCTTC. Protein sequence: CASSPGLAGAQFF.

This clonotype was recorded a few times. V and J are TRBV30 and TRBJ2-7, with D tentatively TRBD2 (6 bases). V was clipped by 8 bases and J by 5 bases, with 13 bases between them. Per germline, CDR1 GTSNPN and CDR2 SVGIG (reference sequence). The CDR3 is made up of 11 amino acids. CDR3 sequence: CAHRGKHEQYF. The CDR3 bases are TGTGCCCATCGGGGGAAACACGAGCAGTACTTC.

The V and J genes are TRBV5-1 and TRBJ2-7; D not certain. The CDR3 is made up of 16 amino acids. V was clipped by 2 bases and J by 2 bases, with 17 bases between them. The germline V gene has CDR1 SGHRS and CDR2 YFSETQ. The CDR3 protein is CASSFRRKETTYEQYF. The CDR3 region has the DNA TGCGCCAGCAGCTTTCGGCGGAAAGAAACCACCTACGAGCAGTACTTC.

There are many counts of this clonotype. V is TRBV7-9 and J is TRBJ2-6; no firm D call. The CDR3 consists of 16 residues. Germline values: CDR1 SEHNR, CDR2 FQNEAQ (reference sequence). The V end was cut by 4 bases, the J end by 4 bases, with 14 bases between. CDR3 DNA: TGTGCCAGCAGCTCCGACGGGCCATTAGGGGCCAACGTCCTGACTTTC. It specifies CASSSDGPLGANVLTF.

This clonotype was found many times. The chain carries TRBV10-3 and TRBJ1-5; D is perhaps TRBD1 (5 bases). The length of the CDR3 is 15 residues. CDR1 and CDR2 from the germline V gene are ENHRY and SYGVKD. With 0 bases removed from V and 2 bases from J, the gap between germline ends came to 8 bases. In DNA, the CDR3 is TGTGCCATCAGTGAGTCGGGAGGGGGCAATCAGCCCCAGCATTTT. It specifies CAISESGGGNQPQHF.

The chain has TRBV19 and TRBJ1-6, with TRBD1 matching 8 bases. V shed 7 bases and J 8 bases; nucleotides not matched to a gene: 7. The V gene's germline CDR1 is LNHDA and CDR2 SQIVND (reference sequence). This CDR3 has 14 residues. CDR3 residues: CASTRGQEYSPLHF. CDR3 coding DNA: TGTGCCAGTACTAGGGGACAGGAGTATTCACCCCTCCACTTT. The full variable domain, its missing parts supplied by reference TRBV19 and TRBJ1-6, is DGGITQSPKYLFRKEGQNVTLSCEQNLNHDAMYWYRQDPGQGLRLIYYSQIVNDFQKGDIAEGYSVSREKKESFPLTVTSAQKNPTAFYLCASTRGQEYSPLHFGNGTRLTVT.

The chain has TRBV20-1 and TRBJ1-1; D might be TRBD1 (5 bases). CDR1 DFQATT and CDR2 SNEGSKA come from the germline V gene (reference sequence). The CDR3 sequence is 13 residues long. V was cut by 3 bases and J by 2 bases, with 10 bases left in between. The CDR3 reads CSARTDRNTEAFF. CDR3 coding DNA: TGCAGTGCTAGGACTGACAGAAACACTGAAGCTTTCTTT.

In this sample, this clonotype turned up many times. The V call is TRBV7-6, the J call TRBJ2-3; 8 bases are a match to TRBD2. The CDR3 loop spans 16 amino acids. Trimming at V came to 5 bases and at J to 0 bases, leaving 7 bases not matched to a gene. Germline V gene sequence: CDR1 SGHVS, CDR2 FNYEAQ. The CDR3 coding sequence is TGTGCCAGCAGCCTGGGCGGGGGGTCTAGCACAGATACGCAGTATTTT. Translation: CASSLGGGSSTDTQYF.